This T cell receptor beta chain came from a study of shared clonotypes between healthy human individuals. Study-wide context: Samples came from two female and three male donors aged 18 to 49.

Remarks on this clone: As yet, its antigen is unknown.

V shed 0 bases and J 6 bases; nucleotides not matched to a gene: 8. This CDR3 has 17 amino acids. CDR1 MNHEY and CDR2 SMNVEV come from the germline V gene (reference sequence). Using roughly 200 ng DNA, roughly 33,000 T cell genomes, the sorted-subset replicate PCRs were run. Generated by immunoSEQ multiplex PCR, the TCRdb table keeps only in-frame clones and is missing some. The table records 2 million to 2.5 million clones, around 95% of them present only once. Study-wide points: In several donors, roughly 5.2% of naive CD4 clonotypes appeared in common.

This chain connects TRBV27 to TRBJ2-2, with 9 positions matching TRBD1. This clonotype was sampled from a man aged 18 to 29 in good health. The sequencing sample was made of naive CD4+ T cells sorted from blood. Sample subset: CD45RA+ positively selected. As DNA, the CDR3 is TGTGCCAGCAGTTTATCGCTACGGACAGGGGTACCCGGGGAGCTGTTTTTT. Translated, it gives CASSLSLRTGVPGELFF.